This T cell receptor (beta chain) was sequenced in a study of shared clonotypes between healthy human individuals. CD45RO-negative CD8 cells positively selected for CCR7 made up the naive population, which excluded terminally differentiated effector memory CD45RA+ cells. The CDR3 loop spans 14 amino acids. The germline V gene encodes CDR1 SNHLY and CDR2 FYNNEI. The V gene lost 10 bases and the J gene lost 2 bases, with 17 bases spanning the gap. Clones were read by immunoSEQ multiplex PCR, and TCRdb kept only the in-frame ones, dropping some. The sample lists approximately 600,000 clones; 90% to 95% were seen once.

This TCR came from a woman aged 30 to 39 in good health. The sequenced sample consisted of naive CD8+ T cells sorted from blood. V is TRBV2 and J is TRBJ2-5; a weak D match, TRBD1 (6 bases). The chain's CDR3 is CANKLGTTQETQYF. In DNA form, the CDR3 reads TGTGCCAACAAACTCGGGACAACGCAAGAGACCCAGTACTTC.